This T cell receptor (beta chain) was profiled in a study of spatial heterogeneity in lung cancer. A few counts support this clonotype. From the 5' RACE reads, TCRdb called clonotypes with MiXCR, one entry per CDR3 protein. In the table there are about 120,000 distinct CDR3 sequences, roughly an eighth of which are singletons. Time point here: blood at routine non-recurrence follow-up after resection. The sequenced material consisted of unsorted whole RNA from tumor, nontumor lung or frozen PBMC. This clonotype was sampled from a male donor with early-stage non-small cell lung cancer. Sequencing was performed on PBMCs, taken at follow-up.

The CDR3 DNA is TGTGCCAGCAGTTCCGGACAGAGAGCTAACTATGGCTACACCTTC. Encoded protein: CASSSGQRANYGYTF. This chain links TRBV27 with TRBJ1-2, with a weak D call TRBD1 (6 bases). Per the germline V gene, CDR1 is MNHEY and CDR2 is SMNVEV (reference sequence). Trimming shortened V by 4 bases and J by 0 bases, and 12 bases separated the two germline ends. This CDR3 spans 15 amino acids.